A selection of T cell receptor beta chains follows, all from one sample in a study of human T cells and chemical hapten exposure. Each CDR3 protein gets one entry after TCRdb re-called the RACE reads with MiXCR. This sample yields about 89,000 distinct CDR3 sequences, of which roughly 9.6% are seen a single time; more than 2% belongs to the top ten. Sequenced material: whole blood, taken in connection with sensitization to the hapten diphenylcyclopropenone (DPC). All receptors come from a man in his forties with alopecia areata. Some clones in this sample may be carry-over from other donors' samples. CDR3s include the opening cysteine and the closing phenylalanine or tryptophan.

V	J	CDR3
TRBV28	TRBJ2-7	CASSPYPGASYEQYF
TRBV6-6	TRBJ2-7	CASSYGTEQYF
TRBV20-1	TRBJ2-3	CSALLALGRSTDTQYF
TRBV4-2	TRBJ2-3	CASSQELAGATDTQYF
TRBV9	TRBJ2-5	CASTLGAGLHQETQYF
TRBV6-2/TRBV6-3	TRBJ2-1	CASSQGGEQFF
TRBV3-1	TRBJ1-5	CASSQGRGGPQHF
TRBV28	TRBJ2-3	CASVAGGSIDTQYF
TRBV10-3	TRBJ2-3	CAISEPRPDTQYF
TRBV30	TRBJ1-4	CALGRGSGEKLFF
TRBV13	TRBJ2-5	CASSPIAGVRETQYF
TRBV29-1	TRBJ1-4	CSVNPTGEPEKLFF
TRBV20-1	TRBJ2-1	CSARLPGTGGVRVQFF
TRBV12-3/TRBV12-4	TRBJ2-5	CASSFWGRTPIMRETQYF
TRBV24-1	TRBJ2-1	CATSEDPWVQFF
TRBV5-1	TRBJ2-7	CASSALGTHYEQYF
TRBV29-1	TRBJ2-7	CSVQGQGLDEQYF
TRBV20-1	TRBJ2-7	CSASIPGTGSIEQYF
TRBV6-6	TRBJ1-5	CASRQTGNTNQPQHF
TRBV15	TRBJ2-7	CATSRDILRTGGGEQYF
TRBV10-3	TRBJ1-6	CAISESGQGTGSPLHF
TRBV20-1	TRBJ1-2	CSRQEGYGYTF
TRBV9	TRBJ2-5	CASSVAQQETQYF
TRBV25-1	TRBJ1-4	CASSAYSSLPEKLFF
TRBV7-8	TRBJ2-1	CASSLSRLWGLAGGGTYNEQFF
TRBV7-2	TRBJ2-5	CASSSNQETQYF
TRBV7-9	TRBJ1-5	CASSLIADQPQHF
TRBV6-2/TRBV6-3	TRBJ2-1	CASSYSAYRRERNNEQFF
TRBV6-5	TRBJ1-4	CASSYSGQGSEKLFF
TRBV29-1	TRBJ2-5	CSVIDRGRETQYF
TRBV6-5	TRBJ2-2	CASQLHVVANTGELFF
TRBV29-1	TRBJ1-1	CSVESGNAEAFF
TRBV7-2	TRBJ2-5	CASRQTSGRGQETQYF
TRBV7-2	TRBJ2-3	CASSSPRRSSTDTQYF
TRBV28	TRBJ2-7	CASSTPDSYSYEQYF
TRBV18	TRBJ2-4	CASSTDRAKNIQYF
TRBV6-2/TRBV6-3	TRBJ2-6	CASTSGGPGANVLTF
TRBV28	TRBJ2-3	CASSLWASGTTDTQYF
TRBV2	TRBJ1-1	CASSATGPFGAFF
TRBV7-8	TRBJ2-1	CASSLQWETGEQFF
TRBV6-5	TRBJ1-3	CASSYSWQGTGNTIYF
TRBV9	TRBJ2-7	CAGGAGGDYEQYF